These 20 T cell receptor beta chains were all obtained from the same sample, sequenced in a study of control samples from healthy donors and cancer patients. Using immunoSEQ multiplex PCR, the repertoire was profiled, and TCRdb retains in-frame clones only, with some absent. The table has about 76,000 clones, around 90% seen once; the top ten hold over 9%. Sequenced sample: PBMCs. These receptors all come from a woman in her fifties or sixties with colorectal cancer.

The CDR3 sequence: CASSLRTIYGYTF. The CDR3 DNA follows: TGTGCCAGCAGTTTACGGACTATCTATGGCTACACCTTC. The genes are TRBV6-2 or TRBV6-3 and TRBJ1-2; D not certain. The V gene lost 4 bases and the J gene lost 4 bases, with 10 bases spanning the gap. The length of the CDR3 is 13 residues. Germline V gene data show CDR1 as MNHEY and CDR2 as SVGEGT.

This chain uses TRBV4-3 with TRBJ1-2; no clear D. The CDR3 is 15 residues long. From germline, CDR1 is LGHNA and CDR2 YSLEER. Trimming removed 0 bases at V and 4 bases at J, with 12 bases between. The CDR3 region has the DNA TGCGCCAGCAGCCAAGATGCGGGGATCCGCTATGGCTACACCTTC. It translates to CASSQDAGIRYGYTF.

This clone was counted a few times. V and J are TRBV7-2 and TRBJ1-6, with D tentatively TRBD1 (6 bases). Germline CDR1 and CDR2: SGHTA and FQGNSA. V lost 5 bases, J lost 7 bases, and 15 bases lay in between. The CDR3 is 15 residues long. CDR3: CASSPPRGNNSPLHF. In nucleotides, the CDR3 is TGTGCCAGCAGCCCCCCCAGGGGCAACAATTCACCCCTCCACTTT.

The chain recombines TRBV19 with TRBJ1-3, with D uncertain. The CDR3 is 14 amino acids. CDR1 is LNHDA, CDR2 SQIVND, per germline (reference sequence). The V gene lost 3 bases and the J gene lost 0 bases, with 6 bases spanning the gap. The DNA for the CDR3 is TGTGCCAGTAGTATGTCCTTCTCTGGAAACACCATATATTTT. It specifies CASSMSFSGNTIYF. Using reference TRBV19 and TRBJ1-3 for the parts outside the CDR3, the full variable domain is DGGITQSPKYLFRKEGQNVTLSCEQNLNHDAMYWYRQDPGQGLRLIYYSQIVNDFQKGDIAEGYSVSREKKESFPLTVTSAQKNPTAFYLCASSMSFSGNTIYFGEGSWLTVV.

This clone turned up a few times. The rearrangement uses TRBV7-2 and TRBJ1-1; a possible D gene is TRBD1 (5 bases). Germline V gene lookup returns CDR1 SGHTA and CDR2 FQGNSA. The CDR3 contains 14 residues. The V and J ends lost 1 base and 4 bases respectively, with 10 bases between them. CDR3 bases: TGTGCCAGCAGCTTAGAGGAGGGGAGCACTGAAGCTTTCTTT. Its translation: CASSLEEGSTEAFF. Based on the CDR3 plus reference TRBV7-2 and TRBJ1-1, the full variable domain is GAGVSQSPSNKVTEKGKDVELRCDPISGHTALYWYRQSLGQGLEFLIYFQGNSAPDKSGLPSDRFSAERTGGSVSTLTIQRTQQEDSAVYLCASSLEEGSTEAFFGQGTRLTVV.

The V and J genes are TRBV19 and TRBJ2-3; D unclear. Germline CDR1 reads LNHDA; CDR2 reads SQIVND (reference sequence). V was cut by 5 bases and J by 2 bases, with 2 bases left in between. The CDR3 totals 11 residues. CDR3 amino acids: CASSYTDTQYF. As DNA, the CDR3 is TGTGCCAGTAGTTACACAGATACGCAGTATTTT.

The chain carries TRBV30 and TRBJ2-1; TRBD1 might be the D (6 bases). Trimming shortened V by 2 bases and J by 6 bases, and 17 bases separated the two germline ends. Germline CDR1 reads GTSNPN; CDR2 reads SVGIG (reference sequence). The CDR3 sequence is 15 residues long. CDR3 nucleotides: TGTGCCTGGAGTCCGGATGGGCAGGGGTTCAATGAGCAGTTCTTC. Translating gives CAWSPDGQGFNEQFF.

The V and J genes are TRBV9 and TRBJ1-5; 8 bases line up with TRBD1. There are 15 residues in the CDR3. CDR1 is SGDLS, CDR2 YYNGEE, per germline. Trimming at V came to 2 bases and at J to 2 bases, leaving 3 bases not matched to a gene. Here the CDR3 reads CASSVTGEGNQPQHF. The CDR3 bases are TGTGCCAGCAGCGTGACAGGGGAAGGCAATCAGCCCCAGCATTTT.

V usage is TRBV5-1 and J usage is TRBJ2-7, with D maybe TRBD1 (5 bases). The CDR3 covers 14 residues. The V gene's germline CDR1 is SGHRS and CDR2 YFSETQ. V lost 4 bases and J 3 bases, leaving 14 bases between the germline ends. The CDR3 sequence: CASSHGIDSYEQYV. CDR3 sequence (DNA): TGCGCCAGCAGCCATGGTATCGACAGCTACGAGCAGTACGTC.

The chain links TRBV2 to TRBJ2-2; 9 nucleotides agree with TRBD1. V was clipped by 7 bases and J by 4 bases; unmatched bases: 7. CDR1 and CDR2 (germline): SNHLY, FYNNEI. This CDR3 comprises 15 residues. The CDR3 sequence: CASTQGARGTGELFF. In DNA form, the CDR3 reads TGTGCCAGCACACAGGGGGCGCGGGGCACCGGGGAGCTGTTTTTT. Using reference TRBV2 and TRBJ2-2 for the parts outside the CDR3, the full variable domain is EPEVTQTPSHQVTQMGQEVILRCVPISNHLYFYWYRQILGQKVEFLVSFYNNEISEKSEIFDDQFSVERPDGSNFTLKIRSTKLEDSAMYFCASTQGARGTGELFFGEGSRLTVL.

The rearrangement uses TRBV24-1 and TRBJ1-2, with D perhaps TRBD1 (6 bases). With 7 bases removed from V and 2 bases from J, the gap between germline ends came to 13 bases. The CDR3 extends over 14 amino acids. The germline CDR1 and CDR2 sequences are KGHDR and SFDVKD. This CDR3 reads CATSSRGANYGYTF. In DNA form, the CDR3 reads TGTGCCACCAGCTCCCGGGGGGCCAACTATGGCTACACCTTC.

The CDR3 region has the DNA TGCGCCAGCAGGACAGGGTTAGAATCCTATAATTCACCCCTCCACTTT. Translated, it gives CASRTGLESYNSPLHF. This chain joins TRBV5-1 and TRBJ1-6, with 7 nucleotides matching TRBD1. Trimming removed 5 bases from V and 1 base from J; junction bases left unmatched: 6. CDR3 length: 16 residues. The V gene's germline CDR1 is SGHRS and CDR2 YFSETQ.

The table lists this clone with a few counts. This sequence joins TRBV5-8 and TRBJ1-1; D is unresolved. CDR1 is SGHTS and CDR2 is YDEGEE in the germline V gene. CDR3 length: 14 amino acids. V shed 1 base and J shed 0 bases, with 7 bases lying between them. CDR3 coding DNA: TGTGCCAGCAGCTTGCGTGGTATGAACACTGAAGCTTTCTTT. It yields the protein CASSLRGMNTEAFF. The full variable domain, completed using reference TRBV5-8 and TRBJ1-1, is EAGVTQSPTHLIKTRGQQATLRCSPISGHTSVYWYQQALGLGLQFLLWYDEGEERNRGNFPPRFSGRQFPNYSSELNVNALELEDSALYLCASSLRGMNTEAFFGQGTRLTVV.

The rearrangement links TRBV24-1 to TRBJ1-5, with TRBD1 matching 8 bases. Germline-derived CDR1 and CDR2 are KGHDR and SFDVKD. This CDR3 contains 15 residues. V gave up 2 bases and J gave up 7 bases; unmatched junction bases: 6. The DNA of the CDR3 is TGTGCCACCAGTGATTCGGGACAGGAGTTGCAGCCCCAGCATTTT. Protein: CATSDSGQELQPQHF.

The chain carries TRBV18 and TRBJ1-2; TRBD1 might be the D (5 bases). Germline-derived CDR1 and CDR2 are KGHSH and LQKENI. V lost 5 bases, J lost 3 bases, and 13 bases lay in between. The CDR3 is made up of 14 amino acids. The CDR3 protein is CASSSVREDYGYTF. The CDR3 bases are TGTGCCAGCTCATCGGTCAGGGAGGACTATGGCTACACCTTC.

This chain joins TRBV27 and TRBJ2-5, with a possible D match to TRBD2 (6 bases). The CDR3 is 14 amino acids. The V gene's germline CDR1 is MNHEY and CDR2 SMNVEV (reference sequence). V lost 3 bases and J lost 1, with 9 bases in between. The CDR3: CASSFSGAQETQYF. Here the CDR3 DNA reads TGTGCCAGCAGTTTTTCGGGAGCCCAAGAGACCCAGTACTTC.

The rearrangement links TRBV6-4 to TRBJ1-2; D gene uncertain. Trimming left V 6 bases short and J 8 bases short, with 13 bases between. CDR3 length: 12 residues. Germline V gene data show CDR1 as MRHNA and CDR2 as SNTAGT. The DNA of the CDR3 is TGTGCCAGCAGGCCCCTATTCGGGGGCTACACCTTC. Translated, it gives CASRPLFGGYTF.

The CDR3 sequence is CASSLEWGVWYGYTF. The CDR3 bases are TGTGCCAGCAGCTTGGAATGGGGCGTCTGGTATGGCTACACCTTC. The chain has TRBV5-5 and TRBJ1-2; perhaps TRBD1 as D (5 bases). Germline V CDR1 and CDR2: SGHKS, YYEKEE (reference sequence). V lost 0 bases and J lost 5, with 14 bases in between. The length of the CDR3 is 15 residues.

This clone occurred once. The J gene is TRBJ1-4, the V gene TRBV28; D remains ambiguous. CDR1 is MDHEN and CDR2 is SYDVKM in the germline V gene. The length of the CDR3 is 14 residues. Trimming left V 2 bases short and J 5 bases short, with 9 bases between. For the CDR3, the DNA is TGTGCCAGCAGTTTACCCAACATGAATGAAAAACTGTTTTTT. Residues: CASSLPNMNEKLFF. The full variable domain, in which reference TRBV28 and TRBJ1-4 provide the parts outside the CDR3, is DVKVTQSSRYLVKRTGEKVFLECVQDMDHENMFWYRQDPGLGLRLIYFSYDVKMKEKGDIPEGYSVSREKKERFSLILESASTNQTSMYLCASSLPNMNEKLFFGSGTQLSVL.

The rearrangement links TRBV4-2 to TRBJ2-5; possible D gene TRBD2, 7 bases. Germline lookup yields CDR1 LGHNA and CDR2 YNFKEQ. V was trimmed by 0 bases and J by 1 base, leaving 9 bases between them. The CDR3 has 15 residues. The CDR3 sequence: CASSQERGPQETQYF. The DNA of the CDR3 is TGTGCCAGCAGCCAAGAGCGGGGGCCCCAAGAGACCCAGTACTTC.